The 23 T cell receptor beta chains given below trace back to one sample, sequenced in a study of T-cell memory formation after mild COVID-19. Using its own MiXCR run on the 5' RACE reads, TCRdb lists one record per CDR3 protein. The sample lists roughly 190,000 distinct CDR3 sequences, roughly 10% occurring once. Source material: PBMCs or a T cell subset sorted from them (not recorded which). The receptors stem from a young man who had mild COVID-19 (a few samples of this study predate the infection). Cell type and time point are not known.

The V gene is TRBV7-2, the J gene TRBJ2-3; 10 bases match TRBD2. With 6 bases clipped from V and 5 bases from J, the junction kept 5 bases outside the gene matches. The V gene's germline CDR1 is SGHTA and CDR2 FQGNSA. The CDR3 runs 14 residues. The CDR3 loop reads CASSSGGFGDTQYF. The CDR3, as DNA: TGTGCCAGCAGTAGCGGGGGGTTCGGAGATACGCAGTATTTT.

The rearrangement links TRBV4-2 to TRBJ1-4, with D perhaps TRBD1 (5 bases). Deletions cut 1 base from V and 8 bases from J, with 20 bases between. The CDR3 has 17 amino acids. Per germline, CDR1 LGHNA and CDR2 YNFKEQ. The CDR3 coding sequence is TGTGCCAGCAGCCAAGTCGGCGGCGGCGGGGCGGTCGAAAAACTGTTTTTT. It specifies CASSQVGGGGAVEKLFF.

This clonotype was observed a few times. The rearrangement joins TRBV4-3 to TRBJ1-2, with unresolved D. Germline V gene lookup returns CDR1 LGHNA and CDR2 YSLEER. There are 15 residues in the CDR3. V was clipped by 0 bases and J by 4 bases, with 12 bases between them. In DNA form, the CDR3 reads TGCGCCAGCAGCCAAGAAGAGGGCTCCGTCTATGGCTACACCTTC. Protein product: CASSQEEGSVYGYTF.

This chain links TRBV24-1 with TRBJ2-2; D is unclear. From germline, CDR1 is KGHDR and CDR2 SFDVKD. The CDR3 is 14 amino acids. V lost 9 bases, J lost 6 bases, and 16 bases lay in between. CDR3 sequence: CATRPVRPPGELFF. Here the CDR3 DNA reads TGTGCCACCCGTCCTGTGAGACCGCCCGGGGAGCTGTTTTTT.

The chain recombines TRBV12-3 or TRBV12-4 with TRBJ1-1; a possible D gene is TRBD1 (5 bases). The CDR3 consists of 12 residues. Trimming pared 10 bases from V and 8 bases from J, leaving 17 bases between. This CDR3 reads CATSLAGGEAFF. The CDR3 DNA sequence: TGTGCCACCTCACTGGCGGGGGGGGAAGCTTTCTTT.

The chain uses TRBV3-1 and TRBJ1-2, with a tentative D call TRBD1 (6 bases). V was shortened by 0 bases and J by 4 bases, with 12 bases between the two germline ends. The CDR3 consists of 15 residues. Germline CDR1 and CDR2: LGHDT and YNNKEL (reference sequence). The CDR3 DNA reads TGTGCCAGCAGCCAAGATCCCACAGGGCGCTATGGCTACACCTTC. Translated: CASSQDPTGRYGYTF.

The CDR3 DNA follows: TGTGCCAGCAGTACACAACAGGTACCAGGGGATACGCAGTATTTT. This codes for CASSTQQVPGDTQYF. The chain is built from TRBV12-3 or TRBV12-4 and TRBJ2-3, with D perhaps TRBD1 (5 bases). The CDR3 runs to 15 residues. V dropped 5 bases and J dropped 6 bases, with 18 bases sitting between them.

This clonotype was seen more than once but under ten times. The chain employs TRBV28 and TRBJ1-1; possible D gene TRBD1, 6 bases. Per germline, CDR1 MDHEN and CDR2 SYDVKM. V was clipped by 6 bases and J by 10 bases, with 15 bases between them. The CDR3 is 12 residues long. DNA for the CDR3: TGTGCCAGCAGGCAGGGACACCTCGCAGCTTTCTTT. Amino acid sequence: CASRQGHLAAFF. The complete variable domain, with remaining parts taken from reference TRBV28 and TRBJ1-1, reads DVKVTQSSRYLVKRTGEKVFLECVQDMDHENMFWYRQDPGLGLRLIYFSYDVKMKEKGDIPEGYSVSREKKERFSLILESASTNQTSMYLCASRQGHLAAFFGQGTRLTVV.

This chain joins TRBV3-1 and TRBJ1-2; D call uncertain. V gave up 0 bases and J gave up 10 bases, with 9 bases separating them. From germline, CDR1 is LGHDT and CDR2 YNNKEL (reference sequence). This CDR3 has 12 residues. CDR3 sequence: CASSQESRSYTF. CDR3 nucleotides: TGTGCCAGCAGCCAAGAATCTAGGTCCTACACCTTC.

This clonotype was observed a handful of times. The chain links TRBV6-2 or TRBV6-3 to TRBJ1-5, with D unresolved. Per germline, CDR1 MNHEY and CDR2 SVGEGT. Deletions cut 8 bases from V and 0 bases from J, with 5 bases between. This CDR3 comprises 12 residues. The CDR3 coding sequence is TGTGCCAGCTCTAATAGCAATCAGCCCCAGCATTTT. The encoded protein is CASSNSNQPQHF.

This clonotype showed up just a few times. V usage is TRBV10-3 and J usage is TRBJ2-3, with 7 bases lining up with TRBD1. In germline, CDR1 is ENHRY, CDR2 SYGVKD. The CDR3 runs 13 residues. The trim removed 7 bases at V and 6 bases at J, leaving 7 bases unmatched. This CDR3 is CAIKGTAGDTQYF. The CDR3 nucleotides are TGTGCCATCAAAGGGACAGCCGGCGATACGCAGTATTTT.

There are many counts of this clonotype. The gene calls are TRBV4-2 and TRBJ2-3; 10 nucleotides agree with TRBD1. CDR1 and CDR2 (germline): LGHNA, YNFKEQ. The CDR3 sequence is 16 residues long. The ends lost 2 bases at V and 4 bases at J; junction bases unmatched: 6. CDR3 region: CASSQRGQGRADTQYF. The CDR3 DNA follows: TGTGCCAGCAGCCAAAGGGGACAGGGGAGGGCAGATACGCAGTATTTT.

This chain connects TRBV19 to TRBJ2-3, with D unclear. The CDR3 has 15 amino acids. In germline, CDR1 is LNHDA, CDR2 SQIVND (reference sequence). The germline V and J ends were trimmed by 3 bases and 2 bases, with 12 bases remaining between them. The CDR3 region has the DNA TGTGCCAGTAGTATTAATCTAGAACACACAGATACGCAGTATTTT. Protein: CASSINLEHTDTQYF. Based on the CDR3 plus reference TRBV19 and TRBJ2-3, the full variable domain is DGGITQSPKYLFRKEGQNVTLSCEQNLNHDAMYWYRQDPGQGLRLIYYSQIVNDFQKGDIAEGYSVSREKKESFPLTVTSAQKNPTAFYLCASSINLEHTDTQYFGPGTRLTVL.

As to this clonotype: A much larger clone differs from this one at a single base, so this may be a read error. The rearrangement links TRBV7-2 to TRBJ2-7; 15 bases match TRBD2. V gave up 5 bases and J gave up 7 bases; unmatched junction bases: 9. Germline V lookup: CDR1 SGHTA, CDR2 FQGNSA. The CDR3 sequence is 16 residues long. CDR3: CASSDGGTSGGREQYV. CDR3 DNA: TGTGCCAGCAGCGACGGAGGGACTAGCGGGGGGAGGGAGCAGTACGTC.

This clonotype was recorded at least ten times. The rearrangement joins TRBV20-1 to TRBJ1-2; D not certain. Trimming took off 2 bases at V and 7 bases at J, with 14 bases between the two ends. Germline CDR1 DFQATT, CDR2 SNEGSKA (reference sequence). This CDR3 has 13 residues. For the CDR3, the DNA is TGCAGTGCTAGACAGGTGGGCTCCTCTGGCTACACCTTC. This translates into CSARQVGSSGYTF.

The CDR3 DNA follows: TGTGCCAGCAGTTTAGGCAAGGTGGGCAATCAGCCCCAGCATTTT. Encoded protein: CASSLGKVGNQPQHF. This rearrangement joins TRBV12-3 or TRBV12-4 to TRBJ1-5; no reliable D call. Trimming shortened V by 1 base and J by 2 bases, and 9 bases separated the two germline ends. The CDR3 is 15 amino acids.

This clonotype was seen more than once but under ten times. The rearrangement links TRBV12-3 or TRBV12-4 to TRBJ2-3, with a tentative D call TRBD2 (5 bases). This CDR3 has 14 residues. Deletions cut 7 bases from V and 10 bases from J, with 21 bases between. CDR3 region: CASTFGVALGSQYF. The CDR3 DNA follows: TGTGCCAGCACCTTCGGGGTGGCCCTTGGATCGCAGTATTTT.

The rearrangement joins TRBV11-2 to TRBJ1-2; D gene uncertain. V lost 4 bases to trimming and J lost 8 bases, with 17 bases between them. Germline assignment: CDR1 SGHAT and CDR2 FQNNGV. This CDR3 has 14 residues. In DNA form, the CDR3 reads TGTGCCAGCAGCTCAGTCGGACGATGGCGGGGCTACACCTTC. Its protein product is CASSSVGRWRGYTF.

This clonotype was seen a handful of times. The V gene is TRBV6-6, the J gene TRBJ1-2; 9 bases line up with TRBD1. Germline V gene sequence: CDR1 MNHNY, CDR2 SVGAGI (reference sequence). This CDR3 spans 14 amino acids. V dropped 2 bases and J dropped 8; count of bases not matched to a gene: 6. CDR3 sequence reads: CASSYGGTGNGYTF. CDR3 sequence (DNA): TGTGCCAGCAGTTACGGGGGGACAGGGAACGGCTACACCTTC.

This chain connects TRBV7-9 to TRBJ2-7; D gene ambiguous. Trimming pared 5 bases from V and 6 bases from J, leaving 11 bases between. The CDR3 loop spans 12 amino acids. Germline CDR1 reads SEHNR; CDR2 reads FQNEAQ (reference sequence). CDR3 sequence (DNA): TGTGCCAGCAGCCCCGGACCGGGCGAGCAGTACGTC. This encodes CASSPGPGEQYV.

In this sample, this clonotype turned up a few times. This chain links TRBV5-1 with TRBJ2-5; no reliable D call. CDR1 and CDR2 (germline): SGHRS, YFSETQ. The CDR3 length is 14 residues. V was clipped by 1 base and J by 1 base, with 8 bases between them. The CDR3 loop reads CASSLSFRQETQYF. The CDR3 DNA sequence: TGCGCCAGCAGCTTGTCGTTTCGCCAAGAGACCCAGTACTTC.

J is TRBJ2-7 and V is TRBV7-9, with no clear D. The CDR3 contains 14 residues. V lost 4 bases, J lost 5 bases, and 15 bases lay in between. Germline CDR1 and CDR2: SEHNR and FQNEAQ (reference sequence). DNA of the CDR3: TGTGCCAGCAGCTCCCTTGGGGTCCCCCACGAGCAGTACTTC. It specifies CASSSLGVPHEQYF.

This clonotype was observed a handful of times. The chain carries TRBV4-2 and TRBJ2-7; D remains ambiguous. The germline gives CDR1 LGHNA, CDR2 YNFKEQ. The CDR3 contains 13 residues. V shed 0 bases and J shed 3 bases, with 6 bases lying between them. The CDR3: CASSQDDGYEQYF. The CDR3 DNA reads TGTGCCAGCAGCCAAGATGATGGCTACGAGCAGTACTTC.